This TCR beta chain was retrieved from a study of tumor and adjacent non-tumor tissue in lung cancer. Study information: On average, productive TCRbeta reads reached roughly 3.9 million per sample. Study results and caveats: Shorter survival was associated with higher TCR diversity in tumors. Tumor tissue had significantly higher TCR diversity than normal lung.

The template was RNA from unsorted bulk tissue. More than 3 cm separated this lung sample from the edge of the tumor. CDR3 length: 16 amino acids. Germline assignment: CDR1 MDHEN and CDR2 SYDVKM. A single count supports this clonotype. What it recognizes is unknown. At one of its ends the junction is not consistent with the germline gene, which may arise from a read error. Three rounds of nested PCR, following a modified ARM-PCR protocol, produced the TCRbeta library. Each CDR3 protein is one row after TCRdb ran MiXCR on the multiplex PCR reads. Here the sample spans over 100,000 distinct CDR3 sequences, roughly three fifths being singletons.

The clonotype was recovered from a man aged 55-75 years with non-small cell lung cancer. This chain uses TRBV28 with TRBJ2-7, with 8 bases that match TRBD2. The sequencing input was distant non-tumor lung tissue. This CDR3 reads CASRTRGRGGSYEQHF. CDR3 nucleotides: TGTGCCAGCAGAACCCGGGGCCGGGGGGGATCCTACGAGCAACACTTC.